This TCR beta chain was documented in a study of shared clonotypes between healthy human individuals. Method: immunoSEQ multiplex PCR; TCRdb's copy keeps in-frame clones and lacks some. The data hold hundreds of thousands of clones, with around 97% observed a single time. V was clipped by 1 base and J by 6 bases, with 7 bases between them. The CDR3 has 12 amino acids. Looked up from germline, CDR1 is MNHEY and CDR2 is SVGAGI. Input material: naive CD4+ T cells sorted from blood. Sample subset: CD45RA+ positively selected. The TCR originated in a woman aged 30 to 39 in good health. The chain joins TRBV6-5 to TRBJ2-7, with D tentatively TRBD2 (6 bases). In nucleotides, the CDR3 is TGTGCCAGCAGTTACTTCGGGGGCGAGCAGTACTTC. Translated: CASSYFGGEQYF.